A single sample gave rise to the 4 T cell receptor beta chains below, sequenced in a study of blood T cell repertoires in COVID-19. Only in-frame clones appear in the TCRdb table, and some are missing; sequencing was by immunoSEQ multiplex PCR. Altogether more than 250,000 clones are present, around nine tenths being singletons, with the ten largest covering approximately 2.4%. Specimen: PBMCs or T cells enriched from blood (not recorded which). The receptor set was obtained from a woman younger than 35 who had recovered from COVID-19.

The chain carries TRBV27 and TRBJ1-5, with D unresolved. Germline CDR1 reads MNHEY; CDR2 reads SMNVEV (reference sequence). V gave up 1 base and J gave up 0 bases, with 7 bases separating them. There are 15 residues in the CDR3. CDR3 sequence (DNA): TGTGCCAGCAGTTTATGGAGAAATAGCAATCAGCCCCAGCATTTT. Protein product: CASSLWRNSNQPQHF.

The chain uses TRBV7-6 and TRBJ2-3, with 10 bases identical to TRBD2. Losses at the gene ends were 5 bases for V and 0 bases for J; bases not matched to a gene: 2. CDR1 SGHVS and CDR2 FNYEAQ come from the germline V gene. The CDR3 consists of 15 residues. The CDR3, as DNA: TGTGCCAGCAGCCGAGCGGGGGGGAGCACAGATACGCAGTATTTT. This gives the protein CASSRAGGSTDTQYF.

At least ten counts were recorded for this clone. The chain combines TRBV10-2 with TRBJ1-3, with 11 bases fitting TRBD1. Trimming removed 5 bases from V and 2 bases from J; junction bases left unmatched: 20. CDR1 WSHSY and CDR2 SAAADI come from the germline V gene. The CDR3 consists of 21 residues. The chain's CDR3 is CASSSGQGAKRIKTTGNTIYF. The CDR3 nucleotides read TGCGCCAGCAGTTCTGGACAGGGGGCGAAACGGATTAAAACTACTGGAAACACCATATATTTT.

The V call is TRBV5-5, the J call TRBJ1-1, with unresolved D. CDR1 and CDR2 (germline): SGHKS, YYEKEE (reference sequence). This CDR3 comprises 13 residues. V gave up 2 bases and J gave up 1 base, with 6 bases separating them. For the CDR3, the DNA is TGTGCCAGCAGCTTCGACAAGAACACTGAAGCTTTCTTT. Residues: CASSFDKNTEAFF.